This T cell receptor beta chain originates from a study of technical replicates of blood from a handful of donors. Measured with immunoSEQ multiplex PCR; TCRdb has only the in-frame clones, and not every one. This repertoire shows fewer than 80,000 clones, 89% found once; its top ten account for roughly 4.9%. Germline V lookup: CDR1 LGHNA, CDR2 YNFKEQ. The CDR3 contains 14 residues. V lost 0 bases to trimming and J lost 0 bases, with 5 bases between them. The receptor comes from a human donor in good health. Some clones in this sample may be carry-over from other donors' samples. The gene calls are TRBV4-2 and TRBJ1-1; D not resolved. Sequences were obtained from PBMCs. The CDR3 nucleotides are TGTGCCAGCAGCCAAGATCAGTTGAACACTGAAGCTTTCTTT. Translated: CASSQDQLNTEAFF.